This TCR beta chain originates from a study of CD8 T cells in Susac syndrome. Random hexamers were used to reverse transcribe an amount of about 0.45 to 1 ug RNA. The authors amplified TCR beta CDR3 across 54 Vbeta and 13 Jbeta using immunoSEQ multiplex PCR. TCRdb used MiXCR to reprocess the immunoSEQ multiplex PCR reads, holding one entry per CDR3 protein. The repertoire holds around 150,000 distinct CDR3 sequences, with approximately 93% as singletons. Bulk CD8+ and CD4+ cells came from magnetic negative isolation; CD8+ TEMRA by FACS. The TCR sequence derives from a human donor in good health. The sample taken for sequencing was CD8+ T cells from PBMCs.

The CDR3 DNA sequence: TGTGCCAGCAGTCTCCCAGGGTCCGGTTCGAACACTGAAGCTTTCTTT. Its protein product is CASSLPGSGSNTEAFF. The chain combines TRBV28 with TRBJ1-1, with D perhaps TRBD1 (5 bases). V was pared by 5 bases and J by 1 base, with 17 bases between. This CDR3 is 16 amino acids long. Germline CDR1 is MDHEN and CDR2 is SYDVKM.